These T cell receptor beta chains were read from a single sample in a study of blood T cell repertoires in COVID-19. Using immunoSEQ multiplex PCR, the repertoire was profiled, and TCRdb retains in-frame clones only, with some absent. The sample includes 200,000 to 250,000 clones, 84% of them seen just once. The material sequenced was peripheral blood. The receptors here all came from a woman of 80 years or more with COVID-19, enrolled during active disease. CDR3s include the opening cysteine and the closing phenylalanine or tryptophan. The order of the fields is clone size, V gene, D gene, CDR3 length, J gene, CDR3 DNA, CDR3 protein. D genes are given only for firm matches. A clone size is listed for some rows: how often the clone was seen (once, few, many), or a class if it is expanded.

clone size: .
V gene: TRBV5-1
D gene: TRBD1
CDR3 length: 15
J gene: TRBJ2-1
CDR3 DNA: TGCGCCAGCAGCACCTCCGGGACAGGGACCCTGGAGCAGTTCTTC
CDR3 protein: CASSTSGTGTLEQFF

clone size: .
V gene: TRBV13
D gene: .
CDR3 length: 14
J gene: TRBJ1-2
CDR3 DNA: TGTGCCAGCAGCTTGGGCAGGGCAGGGCATGGCTACACCTTC
CDR3 protein: CASSLGRAGHGYTF

clone size: .
V gene: TRBV29-1
D gene: .
CDR3 length: 11
J gene: TRBJ1-2
CDR3 DNA: TGCAGCGTTATAGTAAACTATGGCTACACCTTC
CDR3 protein: CSVIVNYGYTF

clone size: .
V gene: TRBV2
D gene: TRBD2
CDR3 length: 15
J gene: TRBJ2-1
CDR3 DNA: TGTGCCAGCGCCCACGGGGGAGGGTCCCTCAATGAGCAGTTCTTC
CDR3 protein: CASAHGGGSLNEQFF

clone size: .
V gene: TRBV28
D gene: TRBD1
CDR3 length: 16
J gene: TRBJ1-6
CDR3 DNA: TGTGCCAGCAGTTCCGCAACAGGGGCTTATAATTCACCCCTCCACTTT
CDR3 protein: CASSSATGAYNSPLHF

clone size: .
V gene: TRBV10-2
D gene: TRBD1
CDR3 length: 13
J gene: TRBJ1-5
CDR3 DNA: TGCGCCAGCAGCGCACAGGGGGGACAGCCCCAGCATTTT
CDR3 protein: CASSAQGGQPQHF

clone size: .
V gene: TRBV9
D gene: TRBD2
CDR3 length: 15
J gene: TRBJ2-5
CDR3 DNA: TGTGCCAGCAGTGCGACTAGCGGGAGATTAGAGACCCAGTACTTC
CDR3 protein: CASSATSGRLETQYF

clone size: few
V gene: TRBV6-6
D gene: .
CDR3 length: 14
J gene: TRBJ2-1
CDR3 DNA: TGTGCCAGCAGTTATACCATGACAGCGGGTGAGCAGTTCTTC
CDR3 protein: CASSYTMTAGEQFF

clone size: medium-sized
V gene: TRBV19
D gene: TRBD2
CDR3 length: 15
J gene: TRBJ2-3
CDR3 DNA: TGTGCCAGTAGTATCGATGCGGGAGTACAGGATACGCAGTATTTT
CDR3 protein: CASSIDAGVQDTQYF

clone size: .
V gene: TRBV6-5
D gene: .
CDR3 length: 13
J gene: TRBJ1-1
CDR3 DNA: TGTGCCACCTCGCTTAGGGGGAACACTGAAGCTTTCTTT
CDR3 protein: CATSLRGNTEAFF

clone size: .
V gene: TRBV2
D gene: .
CDR3 length: 14
J gene: TRBJ2-6
CDR3 DNA: TGTGCCAGCAGGGGAGACCCAGGGGCCAACGTCCTGACTTTC
CDR3 protein: CASRGDPGANVLTF

clone size: .
V gene: TRBV4-1
D gene: TRBD1
CDR3 length: 18
J gene: TRBJ1-3
CDR3 DNA: TGCGCCAGCAGCCAGAGAGTCGTGGGACAGGGGAATGGAAACACCATATATTTT
CDR3 protein: CASSQRVVGQGNGNTIYF

clone size: medium-sized
V gene: TRBV12-3/TRBV12-4
D gene: .
CDR3 length: 13
J gene: TRBJ1-1
CDR3 DNA: TGTGCCAGCAAGGCCATCCCGGGTTCTGAAGCTTTCTTT
CDR3 protein: CASKAIPGSEAFF

clone size: few
V gene: TRBV7-8
D gene: TRBD2
CDR3 length: 11
J gene: TRBJ2-7
CDR3 DNA: TGTGCCAGCAGCATGGGACTAGGGGAACACTTC
CDR3 protein: CASSMGLGEHF

clone size: .
V gene: TRBV3-1/TRBV3-2
D gene: TRBD1
CDR3 length: 15
J gene: TRBJ2-7
CDR3 DNA: TGTGCCAGCAGCCAAGCCTGGACAGGGAAGTACGAGCAGTACTTC
CDR3 protein: CASSQAWTGKYEQYF

clone size: .
V gene: TRBV6-5
D gene: TRBD2
CDR3 length: 14
J gene: TRBJ2-7
CDR3 DNA: TGTGCCAGCACCTCCGGGACTAGCGTCTACGAGCAGTACTTC
CDR3 protein: CASTSGTSVYEQYF

clone size: few
V gene: TRBV5-5
D gene: .
CDR3 length: 13
J gene: TRBJ1-2
CDR3 DNA: TGTGCCAGCAGCTTCAGGGGTGACTATGGCTACACCTTC
CDR3 protein: CASSFRGDYGYTF

clone size: .
V gene: TRBV2
D gene: .
CDR3 length: 12
J gene: TRBJ2-5
CDR3 DNA: TGTGCCAGCAGCCTGACTAGGGAGACCCAGTACTTC
CDR3 protein: CASSLTRETQYF

clone size: .
V gene: TRBV7-2
D gene: .
CDR3 length: 16
J gene: TRBJ1-4
CDR3 DNA: TGTGCCAGCAGCCCAGGTTCAGGGCTTACTAATGAAAAACTGTTTTTT
CDR3 protein: CASSPGSGLTNEKLFF

clone size: .
V gene: TRBV5-1
D gene: TRBD1
CDR3 length: 17
J gene: TRBJ1-2
CDR3 DNA: TGCGCCAGCAGCTCAATACCGGGACAGGGGGCCTCGGGCGGCTACACCTTC
CDR3 protein: CASSSIPGQGASGGYTF

clone size: .
V gene: TRBV15
D gene: .
CDR3 length: 13
J gene: TRBJ1-4
CDR3 DNA: TGTGCCACCAGCAGAGGTGACAGGGAAAAACTGTTTTTT
CDR3 protein: CATSRGDREKLFF

clone size: .
V gene: TRBV11-2
D gene: TRBD1
CDR3 length: 16
J gene: TRBJ2-7
CDR3 DNA: TGTGCCAGCAGCCCCCACCCGACAGGGGGGGGCTACGAGCAGTACTTC
CDR3 protein: CASSPHPTGGGYEQYF

clone size: .
V gene: TRBV4-1
D gene: .
CDR3 length: 18
J gene: TRBJ1-1
CDR3 DNA: TGCGCCAGCAGCCAAACCCAACCGGGGGCGGGGGTGTATGGTGAAGCTTTCTTT
CDR3 protein: CASSQTQPGAGVYGEAFF

clone size: .
V gene: TRBV3-1/TRBV3-2
D gene: TRBD1
CDR3 length: 16
J gene: TRBJ1-1
CDR3 DNA: TGTGCCAGCAGCCATTTCAGGGGGGTGGTGAACACTGAAGCTTTCTTT
CDR3 protein: CASSHFRGVVNTEAFF

clone size: .
V gene: TRBV3-1/TRBV3-2
D gene: .
CDR3 length: 13
J gene: TRBJ2-7
CDR3 DNA: TGTGCCAGCAGCCAATATGGCACCTACGAGCAGTACTTC
CDR3 protein: CASSQYGTYEQYF

clone size: .
V gene: TRBV7-9
D gene: TRBD1
CDR3 length: 14
J gene: TRBJ1-1
CDR3 DNA: TGTGCCAGCAGCTTCGGGACAGGGACTACTGAAGCTTTCTTT
CDR3 protein: CASSFGTGTTEAFF

clone size: .
V gene: TRBV18
D gene: .
CDR3 length: 16
J gene: TRBJ1-5
CDR3 DNA: TGTGCCAGCTCACCAAAGTTCGGTAATAGCAATCAGCCCCAGCATTTT
CDR3 protein: CASSPKFGNSNQPQHF

clone size: .
V gene: TRBV2
D gene: .
CDR3 length: 11
J gene: TRBJ2-5
CDR3 DNA: TGTGCCAGCAGGGCGGAAGAGACCCAGTACTTC
CDR3 protein: CASRAEETQYF

clone size: few
V gene: TRBV7-2
D gene: .
CDR3 length: 16
J gene: TRBJ2-1
CDR3 DNA: TGTGCCAGCAGCAAGTGGAACAGTTACTCCTACAATGAGCAGTTCTTC
CDR3 protein: CASSKWNSYSYNEQFF

clone size: once
V gene: TRBV19
D gene: .
CDR3 length: 15
J gene: TRBJ2-4
CDR3 DNA: TGTGCCAGTACCACCGGGAGATTAGCCAAAAACATTCAGTACTTC
CDR3 protein: CASTTGRLAKNIQYF

clone size: .
V gene: TRBV19
D gene: TRBD1
CDR3 length: 15
J gene: TRBJ1-1
CDR3 DNA: TGTGCCAGTAGTCCTCCCACAGGGGGCAGGACTGAAGCTTTCTTT
CDR3 protein: CASSPPTGGRTEAFF

clone size: .
V gene: TRBV12-3/TRBV12-4
D gene: .
CDR3 length: 13
J gene: TRBJ2-4
CDR3 DNA: TGTGCCAGCAGCCCGGACAGCCAAAACATTCAGTACTTC
CDR3 protein: CASSPDSQNIQYF

clone size: few
V gene: TRBV19
D gene: .
CDR3 length: 14
J gene: TRBJ1-1
CDR3 DNA: TGTGCCAGTAGTACGTCGACAGGGAACACTGAAGCTTTCTTT
CDR3 protein: CASSTSTGNTEAFF

clone size: many
V gene: TRBV5-3
D gene: .
CDR3 length: 17
J gene: TRBJ1-5
CDR3 DNA: TGTGCCAGACGGGGATGGAGGGGACGGGCGAGCAATCAGCCCCAGCATTTT
CDR3 protein: CARRGWRGRASNQPQHF

clone size: .
V gene: TRBV4-1
D gene: TRBD2
CDR3 length: 17
J gene: TRBJ2-1
CDR3 DNA: TGCGCCAGCAGCCAAAGCGCCGGACTAGTTCGGTACGATGAGCAGTTCTTC
CDR3 protein: CASSQSAGLVRYDEQFF

clone size: .
V gene: TRBV29-1
D gene: .
CDR3 length: 13
J gene: TRBJ2-4
CDR3 DNA: TGCAGCGGGGCCGGGCAGGCCGAGGGCATTCAGTACTTC
CDR3 protein: CSGAGQAEGIQYF

clone size: .
V gene: TRBV6-5
D gene: .
CDR3 length: 14
J gene: TRBJ1-5
CDR3 DNA: TGTGCCAGCAGTTCTCGGGGGGGAGGTCAGCCCCAGCATTTT
CDR3 protein: CASSSRGGGQPQHF

clone size: .
V gene: TRBV28
D gene: .
CDR3 length: 11
J gene: TRBJ1-2
CDR3 DNA: TGTGCCAGCACCACCCGGACAGGCTACACCTTC
CDR3 protein: CASTTRTGYTF

clone size: once
V gene: TRBV29-1
D gene: .
CDR3 length: 11
J gene: TRBJ1-1
CDR3 DNA: TGCAGTGGGTCGGGGGTAACTGAAGCTTTCTTT
CDR3 protein: CSGSGVTEAFF

clone size: few
V gene: TRBV28
D gene: TRBD2
CDR3 length: 18
J gene: TRBJ2-7
CDR3 DNA: TGTGCCAGCAATCCTGAGGGCCTAGCGGGAGGTTCTGCCTACGAGCAGTACTTC
CDR3 protein: CASNPEGLAGGSAYEQYF

clone size: .
V gene: TRBV7-3
D gene: TRBD2
CDR3 length: 15
J gene: TRBJ2-3
CDR3 DNA: TGTGCCAGCAGCTCCGGGACTAGCAACACAGATACGCAGTATTTT
CDR3 protein: CASSSGTSNTDTQYF

clone size: .
V gene: TRBV10-1
D gene: .
CDR3 length: 13
J gene: TRBJ1-5
CDR3 DNA: TGCGCCAGCAGTCAGGGGTTGGGTCAGCCCCAGCATTTT
CDR3 protein: CASSQGLGQPQHF

clone size: .
V gene: TRBV9
D gene: TRBD1
CDR3 length: 14
J gene: TRBJ2-7
CDR3 DNA: TGTGCCAGCAGCGTAGGACAGGGAGACTACGAGCAGTACTTC
CDR3 protein: CASSVGQGDYEQYF

clone size: .
V gene: TRBV28
D gene: .
CDR3 length: 15
J gene: TRBJ1-1
CDR3 DNA: TGTGCCAGCAGTTTAGTGGACAGTATGAACACTGAAGCTTTCTTT
CDR3 protein: CASSLVDSMNTEAFF

clone size: once
V gene: TRBV24-1
D gene: .
CDR3 length: 17
J gene: TRBJ1-1
CDR3 DNA: TGTGCCACCAGTAAAGAGGGAAGCCCGGAATTTTACACTGAAGCTTTCTTT
CDR3 protein: CATSKEGSPEFYTEAFF